This is a list of T cell receptor beta chains from one sample in a study of T cells after posttransplantation cyclophosphamide. This table comes from immunoSEQ multiplex PCR, and its TCRdb copy is limited to in-frame clones, with some not included. The sample lists over 1,500 clones; around 80% were seen once. Sequencing used CD8+ T cells sorted from bone marrow. The receptor source for this set is a woman between 45 and 60 years old in good health and a related stem cell transplant donor. The CDR3 runs from the conserved cysteine through the conserved F or W. A D gene is named only where the DNA matches it firmly. Size values are once, few and many counts, or a class for expanded clones, and some rows have none.

clone size	D gene	J gene	V gene	CDR3 DNA	CDR3 protein
.	.	TRBJ1-1	TRBV5-6	TGTGCCAGCAGCGGGGACCTTGGGGGGACTGAAGCTTTCTTT	CASSGDLGGTEAFF
.	.	TRBJ2-5	TRBV6-1	TGTGCCAGCAGTGATTCCGTGACCCAGTACTTC	CASSDSVTQYF
.	TRBD2	TRBJ2-7	TRBV28	TGTGCCAGCAGTTTATCCGGGACTAGTTTCTACGAGCAGTACTTC	CASSLSGTSFYEQYF
.	TRBD1	TRBJ2-7	TRBV7-2	TGTGCCAGCAGCGGAGCGACAGGGAACGAGCAGTACTTC	CASSGATGNEQYF
.	.	TRBJ2-6	TRBV7-9	TGTGCCAGCAGCGGTCGCAGATACCATGACAAAAGTCGGGCCAACGTCCTGACTTTC	CASSGRRYHDKSRANVLTF
.	.	TRBJ2-2	TRBV25-1	TGTGCCAGTACAACGGGGGACACCGGGGAGCTGTTTTTT	CASTTGDTGELFF
.	.	TRBJ1-1	TRBV9	TGTGCCAGCAGTAACCCCAAGGAGGGATTGGCGAACACTGAAGCTTTCTTT	CASSNPKEGLANTEAFF
once	.	TRBJ1-3	TRBV30	TGTGCCTGGAACTCGATGGGCGGAAACACCATATATTTT	CAWNSMGGNTIYF
few	.	TRBJ2-7	TRBV2	TGTGCCAGCAGTGAATGGCAGGGCAACGAGCAGTACTTC	CASSEWQGNEQYF
.	.	TRBJ2-1	TRBV27	TGTGCCAGCAGTTCTCACCTACTACAGGGTCAGTTCTTC	CASSSHLLQGQFF
.	.	TRBJ1-2	TRBV2	TGTGCCAGCATGAAGTTGTCGGATGGCTACACCTTC	CASMKLSDGYTF
.	.	TRBJ1-6	TRBV19	TGTGCCAGTAGTATGGACGCAGGAGGAGGTTCACCCCTCCACTTT	CASSMDAGGGSPLHF
.	.	TRBJ1-2	TRBV14	TGTGCCAGCAGCCTAATGGGGCTTAACGGCTACACCTTC	CASSLMGLNGYTF
.	.	TRBJ1-1	TRBV5-6	TGTGCCAGCAGCCTGACCCCGGGGAACACTGAAGCTTTCTTT	CASSLTPGNTEAFF
.	TRBD1	TRBJ1-1	TRBV9	TGTGCCAGCAGCCCCAGGGACAGGGGCACTGAAGCTTTCTTT	CASSPRDRGTEAFF
.	.	TRBJ2-7	TRBV6-6	TGTGCCAGCAGTTACGGGGCCGATATCTACGAGCAGTACTTC	CASSYGADIYEQYF
.	TRBD1	TRBJ2-3	TRBV7-9	TGTGCCAGCAGCTCCGGGACAGGGGTTTTGGGCACAGATACGCAGTATTTT	CASSSGTGVLGTDTQYF
.	.	TRBJ1-1	TRBV29-1	TGCAGCGTAAAAAAGACAGGCTACACTGAAGCTTTCTTT	CSVKKTGYTEAFF
.	.	TRBJ2-3	TRBV19	TGTGCCAGTAGTACAGGGTTCGCAGATACGCAGTATTTT	CASSTGFADTQYF
.	.	TRBJ1-5	TRBV6-5	TGTGCCAGCAGTTTAGGAGGGGGGGGCAATCAGCCCCAGCATTTT	CASSLGGGGNQPQHF
once	TRBD1	TRBJ1-3	TRBV9	TGTGCCAGCAGCCCACAGGGGAACCCCTCTGGAAACACCATATATTTT	CASSPQGNPSGNTIYF
.	.	TRBJ1-5	TRBV7-9	TGTGCCAGCAGCTTAGGGGGGACACAAGGTAATATCAAGCCCCAGCATTTT	CASSLGGTQGNIKPQHF
.	.	TRBJ1-1	TRBV27	TGTGCCAGCAGTTTATCGGGAGGCACTGAAGCTTTCTTT	CASSLSGGTEAFF
.	.	TRBJ2-2	TRBV9	TGTGCCAGCAGCGGGGGGGAGAACTCGAACACCGGGGAGCTGTTTTTT	CASSGGENSNTGELFF